The 22 T cell receptor beta chains below come from one sample, sequenced in a study of blood T cells in healthy people across ages. The second PCR ran roughly 6 to 11 cycles with a sample-barcoded 5' primer and J-beta primers. MiXCR, applied by TCRdb to the 5' RACE reads, yields one record per CDR3 protein. The sample contains 650,000 to 900,000 distinct CDR3 sequences, less than 80% of which appear only once. Sequenced sample: blood. These receptors all stem from a man in his thirties or forties in good health.

The genes are TRBV6-1 and TRBJ2-1, with 11 bases fitting TRBD1. The end of the DNA fits TRBJ2-7 better, so the J call may be wrong. The CDR3 is 14 amino acids. CDR1 is MNHNS, CDR2 SASEGT, per germline. CDR3 coding DNA: TGTGCCAGCATTCTGGGACAGGGGGCCTACGAGCAGTACTTC. Translation: CASILGQGAYEQYF.

The sample holds one count of this clonotype. The J gene is TRBJ2-1, the V gene TRBV29-1; D remains unclear. The V gene's germline CDR1 is SQVTM and CDR2 ANQGSEA. The length of the CDR3 is 10 residues. This CDR3 reads CSVSKDEQFF. CDR3 sequence (DNA): TGCAGTGTAAGTAAAGATGAGCAGTTCTTC.

The chain is built from TRBV7-2 and TRBJ2-7, with 12 bases aligning to TRBD2. CDR3 length equals 16 residues. Per the germline V gene, CDR1 is SGHTA and CDR2 is FQGNSA. With 7 bases clipped from V and 6 bases from J, the junction kept 13 bases outside the gene matches. The CDR3 reads CASTSLAGGPSIEQYF. The CDR3 DNA reads TGTGCCAGCACCTCCCTAGCGGGGGGGCCGTCGATCGAGCAGTACTTC.

The chain carries TRBV4-1 and TRBJ2-1, with a weak D call TRBD1 (6 bases). CDR1 is MGHRA and CDR2 is YSYEKL in the germline V gene. The CDR3 length is 17 residues. The V and J ends lost 0 bases and 5 bases respectively, with 17 bases between them. The CDR3 DNA follows: TGCGCCAGCAGCCAAGAGGGGGCAATCTCAAGTGACAATGAGCAGTTCTTC. This gives the protein CASSQEGAISSDNEQFF.

The V and J genes are TRBV4-2 and TRBJ1-3; D remains ambiguous. The germline V and J ends were trimmed by 0 bases and 0 bases, with 12 bases remaining between them. Per the germline V gene, CDR1 is LGHNA and CDR2 is YNFKEQ. The CDR3 has 17 amino acids. CDR3 residues: CASSQDPRPSSGNTIYF. The CDR3 bases are TGTGCCAGCAGCCAAGATCCAAGACCGAGCTCTGGAAACACCATATATTTT.

J is TRBJ2-7 and V is TRBV9; the D call may be TRBD1 or TRBD2 (5 bases each). The assigned J gene may be wrong: the sequence end matches TRBJ2-5 better. The CDR3 spans 14 residues. Germline V gene data show CDR1 as SGDLS and CDR2 as YYNGEE. The CDR3 region is CASSARSGDETQYF. The DNA for the CDR3 is TGTGCCAGCAGCGCCCGGTCCGGGGACGAGACCCAGTACTTC.

This clonotype has only one observation. The chain has TRBV5-1 and TRBJ1-5, with 7 bases aligning to TRBD1. The CDR3 totals 16 residues. The V gene's germline CDR1 is SGHRS and CDR2 YFSETQ. The V and J ends lost 5 bases and 2 bases, in that order; junction bases with no gene match: 10. CDR3 loop: CASSGQQGIGNQPQHF. The CDR3 region has the DNA TGCGCCAGCAGTGGACAACAGGGGATTGGCAATCAGCCCCAGCATTTT.

V gene TRBV4-2 combines with J gene TRBJ2-5; 7 positions match TRBD1. The J call may be faulty, since TRBJ2-7 better matches the DNA end. CDR3 length: 16 amino acids. Germline CDR1 reads LGHNA; CDR2 reads YNFKEQ. CDR3 loop: CASSQGQGPAHYEQYF. CDR3 nucleotide sequence: TGTGCCAGCAGCCAAGGACAGGGACCAGCACACTACGAGCAGTACTTC.

The DNA for the CDR3 is TGTGCCAGCAACCCTACAGGGGCCTACGAGCAGTTCTTC. Its protein is CASNPTGAYEQFF. This chain joins TRBV9 and TRBJ2-1; TRBD1 matches 7 bases. This CDR3 has 13 residues. Germline trimming cut 6 bases from V and 10 bases from J; bases unmatched to any gene: 10. Germline assignment: CDR1 SGDLS and CDR2 YYNGEE.

The rearrangement uses TRBV3-1 and TRBJ2-7, with D possibly matching TRBD2 (5 bases). Germline CDR1 is LGHDT and CDR2 is YNNKEL (reference sequence). Deletions cut 10 bases from V and 2 bases from J, with 15 bases between. The CDR3 sequence is 13 residues long. Here the CDR3 DNA reads TGTGCCACGCCTGCCCCCGGGACCTACGAGCAGTACTTC. Translation: CATPAPGTYEQYF.

The chain carries TRBV5-1 and TRBJ2-7; possibly TRBD1 for D (8 bases). The CDR3 has 16 amino acids. Trimming took off 0 bases at V and 5 bases at J, with 18 bases between the two ends. Germline CDR1 SGHRS, CDR2 YFSETQ. CDR3 sequence (DNA): TGCGCCAGCAGCTTGGTAACGGGAGGACAGGGTGACGAGCAGTACTTC. It codes for CASSLVTGGQGDEQYF. The whole variable domain, remainder taken from reference TRBV5-1 and TRBJ2-7, is KAGVTQTPRYLIKTRGQQVTLSCSPISGHRSVSWYQQTPGQGLQFLFEYFSETQRNKGNFPGRFSGRQFSNSRSEMNVSTLELGDSALYLCASSLVTGGQGDEQYFGPGTRLTVT.

The gene calls are TRBV7-2 and TRBJ2-5; possible D gene TRBD1, 6 bases. V lost 8 bases to trimming and J lost 2 bases, with 15 bases between them. The CDR3 is 14 amino acids. From germline, CDR1 is SGHTA and CDR2 FQGNSA. The CDR3 is CASGRDKGQETQYF. Written as DNA, the CDR3 is TGTGCCAGCGGTAGGGACAAGGGGCAAGAGACCCAGTACTTC.

The rearrangement uses TRBV29-1 and TRBJ1-1; 7 bases align to TRBD1. CDR3 length equals 13 residues. CDR1 SQVTM and CDR2 ANQGSEA come from the germline V gene. With 0 bases clipped from V and 8 bases from J, the junction kept 6 bases outside the gene matches. The CDR3 nucleotides read TGCAGCGTTGAAGAAGTGAGACAGGGAGAAGCTTTCTTT. Amino acid sequence: CSVEEVRQGEAFF.

Of note for this clonotype: A junction boundary mismatches the germline segment, possibly from a read error. The V gene is TRBV4-1, the J gene TRBJ2-7, with TRBD2 as a possible D gene (5 bases). The J call may not be correct, given that the DNA end is closer to TRBJ2-5. Germline V gene sequence: CDR1 MGHRA, CDR2 YSYEKL. The length of the CDR3 is 14 residues. The CDR3 loop is CANSHQRDEETQYF. CDR3 in DNA: TGCGCCAACAGCCACCAGAGGGATGAGGAGACCCAGTACTTC.

Regarding this clonotype: A much larger clonotype is one base distant, so this may be a read error. This rearrangement joins TRBV21-1 to TRBJ1-2. TRBV21-1 is classified as a pseudogene. The CDR3 sequence is 11 residues long. CDR3 region: CVSSGDYGYTF. The CDR3 region has the DNA TGTGTCAGCAGCGGGGATTATGGCTACACCTTC.

The chain uses TRBV7-9 and TRBJ2-1, with 8 positions matching TRBD2. CDR1 SEHNR and CDR2 FQNEAQ come from the germline V gene (reference sequence). V trimming: 8 bases; J trimming: 4 bases; junction bases outside the gene matches: 13. The CDR3 has 16 residues. CDR3 loop: CASGWPDGGDYNEQFF. CDR3 DNA sequence: TGTGCCAGCGGCTGGCCAGACGGGGGGGATTACAATGAGCAGTTCTTC.

J is TRBJ2-5 and V is TRBV6-2 or TRBV6-3; D remains unclear. Germline CDR1 is MNHEY and CDR2 is SVGEGT. The CDR3 consists of 13 residues. The V end was cut by 5 bases, the J end by 2 bases, with 9 bases between. CDR3 sequence reads: CASSDFRQETQYF. CDR3 bases: TGTGCCAGCAGTGATTTTCGTCAAGAGACCCAGTACTTC.

This clonotype showed up just a few times. This chain connects TRBV5-1 to TRBJ2-6, with D perhaps matching TRBD1 or TRBD2 (5 bases each). Trimming shortened V by 2 bases and J by 2 bases, and 11 bases separated the two germline ends. There are 16 residues in the CDR3. Per germline, CDR1 SGHRS and CDR2 YFSETQ. The CDR3 DNA is TGCGCCAGCAGCTTCTTAGGGGACCCTGGGGCCAACGTCCTGACTTTC. Translation: CASSFLGDPGANVLTF.

The rearrangement joins TRBV28 to TRBJ2-2; either TRBD1 or TRBD2 may fit D (7 bases each). The CDR3 totals 15 residues. CDR1 is MDHEN and CDR2 is SYDVKM in the germline V gene. Deletions cut 3 bases from V and 6 bases from J, with 14 bases between. The CDR3 here is CASSFGAGGAGELFF. CDR3 sequence (DNA): TGTGCCAGCAGTTTTGGGGCAGGGGGGGCCGGGGAGCTGTTTTTT.

The rearrangement joins TRBV20-1 to TRBJ1-2; D is uncertain. V shed 0 bases and J shed 4 bases, with 12 bases lying between them. From germline, CDR1 is DFQATT and CDR2 SNEGSKA (reference sequence). The CDR3 runs 14 residues. The CDR3 nucleotides read TGCAGTGCTAGAGAGGGCAGGAGGGCCTATGGCTACACCTTC. Translation gives CSAREGRRAYGYTF.

Note on this clonotype: With a much larger clone just one base away, this may be a read error. The V call is TRBV7-2, the J call TRBJ2-4, with a possible D match to TRBD2 (6 bases). This CDR3 contains 14 residues. V shed 0 bases and J shed 3 bases, with 6 bases lying between them. Per germline, CDR1 SGHTA and CDR2 FQGNSA. CDR3 sequence: CASSLAGSKNIQYF. CDR3 bases: TGTGCCAGCAGCTTAGCCGGGAGCAAAAACATTCAGTACTTC.

This sequence joins TRBV15 and TRBJ2-4, with 11 bases lining up with TRBD2. The germline CDR1 and CDR2 sequences are LNHNV and YYDKDF (reference sequence). Trimming cost V 4 bases and J 13 bases; bases outside gene matches: 9. This CDR3 contains 14 residues. The CDR3 bases are TGTGCCACCAGCATCACTAGCGGGGGCAAGGAGCAGTACTTC. Its protein product is CATSITSGGKEQYF.